These T cell receptor beta chains were read from a single sample in a study of OX40 agonist ivuxolimab in advanced cancers. Method: immunoSEQ multiplex PCR; TCRdb's copy keeps in-frame clones and lacks some. Counted here are about 89,000 clones, 88% occurring once; the ten biggest clones make up around 0.29%. Sequenced here: CD4+ or CD8+ T cells sorted from blood, sampled in a trial of the OX40 agonist ivuxolimab. The source is an adult with an advanced solid tumor such as melanoma, head and neck, liver or kidney cancer. Each CDR3 is given with its conserved first and last residue. A D gene is named only where the DNA matches it firmly. A clone size is listed for some rows: how often the clone was seen (once, few, many), or a class if it is expanded.

clone_size,v_call,j_call,cdr3_length,d_call,cdr3_nt,cdr3_aa
once,TRBV4-2,TRBJ2-3,18,TRBD2,TGTGCCAGCAGCCAAGATGCCCTAGCGGGGGGGCGCGCAGATACGCAGTATTTT,CASSQDALAGGRADTQYF
NA,TRBV5-1,TRBJ2-1,16,TRBD2,TGCGCCAGCAGCGCGTCTAGCGGGGGGGCTCTCAATGAGCAGTTCTTC,CASSASSGGALNEQFF
few,TRBV7-8,TRBJ1-6,14,TRBD1,TGTGCCAGCAGCTTAACCGGACAGGGCAAGGCCCTCCACTTT,CASSLTGQGKALHF
few,TRBV19,TRBJ1-3,15,TRBD1,TGTGCCAGTACCAATGGGGGACAGGGCGGAAACACCATATATTTT,CASTNGGQGGNTIYF
NA,TRBV10-3,TRBJ2-4,13,NA,TGTGCCATCAGTGAAGAAGCCAAAAACATTCAGTACTTC,CAISEEAKNIQYF
NA,TRBV6-1,TRBJ2-6,16,NA,TGTGCCAGCAGTGGCTCCAGGGTCTCTGGGGCCAACGTCCTGACTTTC,CASSGSRVSGANVLTF
NA,TRBV6-1,TRBJ2-5,12,NA,TGTGCCAGCAGTGAAGGGTGGGAGACCCAGTACTTC,CASSEGWETQYF
NA,TRBV18,TRBJ1-3,14,NA,TGTGCCAGCTCACCGGGGGATCCTGGAAACACCATATATTTT,CASSPGDPGNTIYF
NA,TRBV6-4,TRBJ2-5,14,NA,TGTGCCAGCGGGAAAATTGGGGAGCAAGAGACCCAGTACTTC,CASGKIGEQETQYF
once,TRBV5-1,TRBJ2-2,15,NA,TGCGCCAGCAGCCCCGGGGGGCCGAACACCGGGGAGCTGTTTTTT,CASSPGGPNTGELFF
NA,TRBV6-5,TRBJ1-2,12,NA,TGTGCCAGCAACCAGGGGCAGGGAGGTTACACCTTC,CASNQGQGGYTF
NA,TRBV10-2,TRBJ2-2,16,NA,TGCGCCAGCAGTGAGATGCGGGGCCCGAACACCGGGGAGCTGTTTTTT,CASSEMRGPNTGELFF
NA,TRBV18,TRBJ2-7,12,NA,TGTGCCAGCTCACCGAGCTCCTACGAGCAGTACTTC,CASSPSSYEQYF
NA,TRBV27,TRBJ1-2,14,TRBD1,TGTGCCAGCAGTTTATCGAGACAGGGCTTTGGCTACACCTTC,CASSLSRQGFGYTF
NA,TRBV7-7,TRBJ2-5,13,NA,TGTGCCAGCAGCTCGGGGGACTCAGAGACCCAGTACTTC,CASSSGDSETQYF
NA,TRBV2,TRBJ2-5,13,NA,TGTGCCAGCAGTGAAGATAATCGGGAGACCCAGTACTTC,CASSEDNRETQYF
NA,TRBV12-5,TRBJ2-1,16,NA,TGTGCTAGTGGTTTGGGGGAATTAGGGATGTACAATGAGCAGTTCTTC,CASGLGELGMYNEQFF
NA,TRBV6-1,TRBJ2-4,13,NA,TGTGCCAGCAGTGAAGTCCAGGGAAACATTCAGTACTTC,CASSEVQGNIQYF
NA,TRBV25-1,TRBJ1-2,16,NA,TGTGCCAGCAGCCTAGGACAGCTAATTCATAACTATGGCTACACCTTC,CASSLGQLIHNYGYTF
NA,TRBV7-9,TRBJ2-5,16,TRBD1,TGTGCCAGCAGCTTAGCGACCGGGACAGGGGTCGTGACCCAGTACTTC,CASSLATGTGVVTQYF
NA,TRBV6-6,TRBJ2-7,13,NA,TGTGCCAGCAGCTCCTCCCAGGGTACGATGGGATACTTC,CASSSSQGTMGYF
once,TRBV5-1,TRBJ1-1,15,NA,TGCGCCAGCAGCTTGGGGGGGAGACTGGGAACTGAAGCTTTCTTT,CASSLGGRLGTEAFF
NA,TRBV19,TRBJ2-7,13,NA,TGTGCCAGTAGTAAAGGGACCACCTCCGAGCAGTACTTC,CASSKGTTSEQYF
once,TRBV28,TRBJ1-2,14,NA,TGTGCCAGCAGTTCGACCGGGACACCTACGGGCTACACCTTC,CASSSTGTPTGYTF
NA,TRBV5-1,TRBJ2-7,15,TRBD2,TGCGCCAGCAGCACCTTGGGGGGGAATCAAGACGAGCAGTACTTC,CASSTLGGNQDEQYF
NA,TRBV5-1,TRBJ2-6,17,NA,TGCGCCAGCAGCCGATGGTCGAGCGTAGGTGGGGCCAACGTCCTGACTTTC,CASSRWSSVGGANVLTF
NA,TRBV11-3,TRBJ2-7,13,NA,TGTGCCAGCAGCCTGGGGGCACCCTACGAGCAGTACTTC,CASSLGAPYEQYF
NA,TRBV29-1,TRBJ2-2,12,NA,TGCAGCGGTGGACAGACCACCGGGGAGCTGTTTTTT,CSGGQTTGELFF
NA,TRBV10-1,TRBJ2-1,13,TRBD2,TGCGCCAGCAGTGAACGGGGGGTCAATGAGCAGTTCTTC,CASSERGVNEQFF
NA,TRBV7-9,TRBJ1-1,13,NA,TGTGCCAGCAGCTTGGACGGAGGGACTGAAGCTTTCTTT,CASSLDGGTEAFF
NA,TRBV19,TRBJ1-6,15,TRBD1,TGTGCCACTGCTACTAGGACAGGGTTTAATTCACCCCTCCACTTT,CATATRTGFNSPLHF
NA,TRBV5-6,TRBJ1-1,14,NA,TGTGCCAGCAGCCCGGGACCGATGAACACTGAAGCTTTCTTT,CASSPGPMNTEAFF
NA,TRBV11-2,TRBJ2-7,12,NA,TGTGCCAGCAGCTTAGAGGGCCGCGAGCAGTACTTC,CASSLEGREQYF
NA,TRBV7-9,TRBJ2-7,14,NA,TGTGCCAGCAAACGACAGGATGGATCATACGAACAGTACTTC,CASKRQDGSYEQYF
NA,TRBV18,TRBJ2-5,15,NA,TGTGCCAGCTCACCACCGGGCAGGGTGTTAGAGACCCAGTACTTC,CASSPPGRVLETQYF
NA,TRBV9,TRBJ2-5,15,NA,TGTGCCAGCAGCGCCGCCGGGACACTCCAAGAGACCCAGTACTTC,CASSAAGTLQETQYF
NA,TRBV20-1,TRBJ1-1,11,NA,TGCAGTGCTAGACCCGGGATTGAAGCTTTCTTT,CSARPGIEAFF
NA,TRBV4-1,TRBJ1-1,14,NA,TGCGCCAGCAGCCAAGTTCTTAGGGACACTGAAGCTTTCTTT,CASSQVLRDTEAFF
NA,TRBV9,TRBJ2-2,15,NA,TGTGCCAGCAGCGTAGAACAGGGGAACACCGGGGAGCTGTTTTTT,CASSVEQGNTGELFF
NA,TRBV10-3,TRBJ1-5,16,TRBD1,TGTGCCATCAGTGACAGGGACAGGGGAGGGAATCAGCCCCAGCATTTT,CAISDRDRGGNQPQHF
NA,TRBV19,TRBJ1-1,15,TRBD1,TGTGCCAGTAGTAACCAGGGGGGTTGGAACACTGAAGCTTTCTTT,CASSNQGGWNTEAFF
NA,TRBV6-5,TRBJ1-6,15,NA,TGTGCCACCGCGCGGGGGACTGGCTATAATTCACCCCTCCACTTT,CATARGTGYNSPLHF
NA,TRBV2,TRBJ2-5,12,NA,TGTGCCAGCAGTGAATCGTCGGAGACCCAGTACTTC,CASSESSETQYF
NA,TRBV5-5,TRBJ2-5,18,TRBD2,TGTGCCAGCAGCCCGGGACTAGCGGGGGGGTTCTTCCAAGAGACCCAGTACTTC,CASSPGLAGGFFQETQYF
NA,TRBV5-1,TRBJ2-7,13,NA,TGCGCCAGCAGCTTGGTACAGGGTAGCGAGCAGTACTTC,CASSLVQGSEQYF
few,TRBV6-5,TRBJ2-7,15,TRBD2,TGTGCCAGCAGTTACTCGACTAGCGGGGCCTACGAGCAGTACTTC,CASSYSTSGAYEQYF
NA,TRBV7-3,TRBJ1-2,16,TRBD1,TGTGCCAGCAGCTTCCAAGGGACAGGTGCGTTGAGCGGCTACACCTTC,CASSFQGTGALSGYTF
NA,TRBV30,TRBJ2-5,14,TRBD1,TGTGCCTGGAGCGCCACGGGACAGCAAGAGACCCAGTACTTC,CAWSATGQQETQYF
NA,TRBV11-1,TRBJ2-5,14,NA,TGTGCCAGCAGTCCCGGACCGCAAAGGGAGACCCAGTACTTC,CASSPGPQRETQYF
once,TRBV10-3,TRBJ1-5,14,TRBD1,TGTGCCATCAGTGAACAGGGGAGCAATCAGCCCCAGCATTTT,CAISEQGSNQPQHF
NA,TRBV15,TRBJ1-4,16,NA,TGTGCCACCAGCAGAGAAATTGGCAGGGCTAATGAAAAACTGTTTTTT,CATSREIGRANEKLFF
once,TRBV14,TRBJ2-2,13,TRBD1,TGTGCCAGCAGCCAAGATACAGGGGGGAGGCTGTTTTTT,CASSQDTGGRLFF
NA,TRBV9,TRBJ2-1,16,TRBD2,TGTGCCAGCAGCGTCTCCACTAGCGGGGGGGCCCATGAGCAGTTCTTC,CASSVSTSGGAHEQFF